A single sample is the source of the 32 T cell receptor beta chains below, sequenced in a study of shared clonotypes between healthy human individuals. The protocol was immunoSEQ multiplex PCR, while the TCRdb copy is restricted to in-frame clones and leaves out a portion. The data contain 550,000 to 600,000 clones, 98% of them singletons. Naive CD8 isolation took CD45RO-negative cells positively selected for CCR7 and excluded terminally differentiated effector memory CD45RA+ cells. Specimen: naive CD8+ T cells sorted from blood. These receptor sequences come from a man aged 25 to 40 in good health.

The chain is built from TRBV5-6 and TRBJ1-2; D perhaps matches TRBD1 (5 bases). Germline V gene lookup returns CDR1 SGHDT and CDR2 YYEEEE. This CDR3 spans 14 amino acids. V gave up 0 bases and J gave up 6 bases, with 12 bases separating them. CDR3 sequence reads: CASSLGGPPNGYTF. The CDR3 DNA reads TGTGCCAGCAGCTTGGGGGGCCCGCCGAATGGCTACACCTTC.

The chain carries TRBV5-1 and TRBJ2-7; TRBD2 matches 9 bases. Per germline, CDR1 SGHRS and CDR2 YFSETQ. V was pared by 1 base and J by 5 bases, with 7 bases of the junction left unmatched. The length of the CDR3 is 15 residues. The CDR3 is CASSLRASGKNEQYF. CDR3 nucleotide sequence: TGCGCCAGCAGCTTGCGGGCTAGCGGGAAAAACGAGCAGTACTTC.

The CDR3 spells CASSLSGTNGKLFF. The DNA of the CDR3 is TGTGCCAGCAGCCTATCGGGGACGAACGGAAAACTGTTTTTT. This chain joins TRBV5-5 and TRBJ1-4; weak D call: TRBD1 (5 bases). Germline CDR1 SGHKS, CDR2 YYEKEE (reference sequence). Trimming removed 4 bases at V and 10 bases at J, with 17 bases between. This CDR3 has 14 residues.

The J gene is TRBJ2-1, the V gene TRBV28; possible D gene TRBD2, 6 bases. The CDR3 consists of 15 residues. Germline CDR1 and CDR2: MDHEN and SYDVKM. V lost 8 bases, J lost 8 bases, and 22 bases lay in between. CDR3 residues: CASALLMLGGDEQFF. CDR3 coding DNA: TGTGCCAGCGCCCTGCTTATGTTGGGGGGAGATGAGCAGTTCTTC.

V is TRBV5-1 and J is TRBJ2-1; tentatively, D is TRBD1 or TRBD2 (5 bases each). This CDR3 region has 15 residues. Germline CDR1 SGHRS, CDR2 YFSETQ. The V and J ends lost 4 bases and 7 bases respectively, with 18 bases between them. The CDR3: CASSPGTQEDNEQFF. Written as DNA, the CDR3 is TGCGCCAGCAGCCCCGGGACCCAGGAGGATAATGAGCAGTTCTTC.

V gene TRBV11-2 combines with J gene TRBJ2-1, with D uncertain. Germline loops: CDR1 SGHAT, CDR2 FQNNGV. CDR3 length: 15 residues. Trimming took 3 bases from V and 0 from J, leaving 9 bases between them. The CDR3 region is CASSFDFSSYNEQFF. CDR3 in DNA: TGTGCCAGCAGCTTCGATTTTAGCTCCTACAATGAGCAGTTCTTC.

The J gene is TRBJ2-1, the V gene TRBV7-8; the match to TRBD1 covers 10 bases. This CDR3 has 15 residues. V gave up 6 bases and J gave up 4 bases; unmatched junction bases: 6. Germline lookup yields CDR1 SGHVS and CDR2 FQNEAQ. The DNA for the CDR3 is TGTGCCAGCAGATTCGACAGGGGGCTGTACAATGAGCAGTTCTTC. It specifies CASRFDRGLYNEQFF.

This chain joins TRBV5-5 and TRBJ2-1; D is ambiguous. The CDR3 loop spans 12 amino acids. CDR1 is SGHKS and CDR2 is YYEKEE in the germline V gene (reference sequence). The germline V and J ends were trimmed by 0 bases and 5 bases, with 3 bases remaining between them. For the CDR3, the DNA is TGTGCCAGCAGCTTGGAAGACAATGAGCAGTTCTTC. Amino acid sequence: CASSLEDNEQFF.

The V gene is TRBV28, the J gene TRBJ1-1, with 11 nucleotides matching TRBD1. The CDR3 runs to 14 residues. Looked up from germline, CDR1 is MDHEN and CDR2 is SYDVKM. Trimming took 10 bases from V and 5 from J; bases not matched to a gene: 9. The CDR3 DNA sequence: TGTGCCACCAACCCGGGACAGGGGGGGACTGAAGCTTTCTTT. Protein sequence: CATNPGQGGTEAFF.

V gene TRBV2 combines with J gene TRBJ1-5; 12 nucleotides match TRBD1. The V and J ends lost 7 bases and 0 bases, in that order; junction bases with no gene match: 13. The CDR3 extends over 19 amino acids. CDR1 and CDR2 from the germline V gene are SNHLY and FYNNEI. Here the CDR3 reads CASTQHRDRGHHSNQPQHF. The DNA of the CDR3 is TGTGCCAGCACCCAGCACAGGGACAGGGGGCACCATAGCAATCAGCCCCAGCATTTT.

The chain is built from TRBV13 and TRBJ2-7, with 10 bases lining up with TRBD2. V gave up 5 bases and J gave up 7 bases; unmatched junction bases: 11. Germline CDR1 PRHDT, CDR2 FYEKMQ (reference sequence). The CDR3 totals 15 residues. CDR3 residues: CASSLRTSGLGEQYF. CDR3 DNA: TGTGCCAGCAGCCTAAGGACTAGCGGTCTAGGAGAGCAGTACTTC.

In DNA, the CDR3 is TGTGCCAGCAGCCGGTCCCCTAGCTACGAGCAGTACTTC. This encodes CASSRSPSYEQYF. The chain combines TRBV7-9 with TRBJ2-7; D not certain. V lost 5 bases and J lost 3, with 11 bases in between. The V gene's germline CDR1 is SEHNR and CDR2 FQNEAQ (reference sequence). The CDR3 contains 13 residues. The full variable domain, with the rest looked up from reference TRBV7-9 and TRBJ2-7, is DTGVSQNPRHKITKRGQNVTFRCDPISEHNRLYWYRQTLGQGPEFLTYFQNEAQLEKSRLLSDRFSAERPKGSFSTLEIQRTEQGDSAMYLCASSRSPSYEQYFGPGTRLTVT.

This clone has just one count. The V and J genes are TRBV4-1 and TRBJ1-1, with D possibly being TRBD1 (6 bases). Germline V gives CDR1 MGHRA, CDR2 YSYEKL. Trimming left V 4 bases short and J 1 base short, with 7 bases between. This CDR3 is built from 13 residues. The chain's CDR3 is CASSRQENTEAFF. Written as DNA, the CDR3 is TGCGCCAGCAGCCGACAGGAGAACACTGAAGCTTTCTTT.

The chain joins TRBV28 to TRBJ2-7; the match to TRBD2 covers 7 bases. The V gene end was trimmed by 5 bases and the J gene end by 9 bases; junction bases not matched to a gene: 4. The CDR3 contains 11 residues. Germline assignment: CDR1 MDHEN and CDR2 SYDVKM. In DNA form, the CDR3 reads TGTGCCAGCAGTCCCGGGACTATGCAGTACTTC. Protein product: CASSPGTMQYF.

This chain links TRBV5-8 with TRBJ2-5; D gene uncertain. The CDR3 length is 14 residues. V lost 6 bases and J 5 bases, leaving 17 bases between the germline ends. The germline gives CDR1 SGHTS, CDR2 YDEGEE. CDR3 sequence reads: CASTPNDVVETQYF. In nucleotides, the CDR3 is TGTGCCAGCACCCCCAATGACGTGGTCGAGACCCAGTACTTC.

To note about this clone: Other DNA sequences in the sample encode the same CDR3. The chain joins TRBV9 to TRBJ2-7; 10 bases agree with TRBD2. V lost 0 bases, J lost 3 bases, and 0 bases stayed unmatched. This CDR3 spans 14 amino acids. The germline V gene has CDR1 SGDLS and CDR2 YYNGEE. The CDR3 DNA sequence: TGTGCCAGCAGCGTAGGGACTAGCGGCTACGAGCAGTACTTC. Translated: CASSVGTSGYEQYF.

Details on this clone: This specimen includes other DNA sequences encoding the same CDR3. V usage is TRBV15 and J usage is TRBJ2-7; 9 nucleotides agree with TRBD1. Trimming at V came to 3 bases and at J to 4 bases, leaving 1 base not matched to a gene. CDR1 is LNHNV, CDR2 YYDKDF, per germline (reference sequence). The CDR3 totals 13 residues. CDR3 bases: TGTGCCACCAGCAGTGGACAGGGGTACGAGCAGTACTTC. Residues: CATSSGQGYEQYF.

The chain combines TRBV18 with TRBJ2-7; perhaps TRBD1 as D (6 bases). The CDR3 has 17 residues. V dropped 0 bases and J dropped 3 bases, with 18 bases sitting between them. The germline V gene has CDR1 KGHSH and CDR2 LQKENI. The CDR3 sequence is CASSPPLGAAANYEQYF. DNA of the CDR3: TGTGCCAGCTCACCACCACTGGGGGCTGCCGCCAACTACGAGCAGTACTTC.

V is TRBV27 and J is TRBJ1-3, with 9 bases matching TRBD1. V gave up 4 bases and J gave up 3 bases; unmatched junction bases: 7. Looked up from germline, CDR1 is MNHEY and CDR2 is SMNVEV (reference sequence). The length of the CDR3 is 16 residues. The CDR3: CASSSLQGAHGNTIYF. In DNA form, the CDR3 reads TGTGCCAGCAGTTCCCTACAGGGGGCGCATGGAAACACCATATATTTT.

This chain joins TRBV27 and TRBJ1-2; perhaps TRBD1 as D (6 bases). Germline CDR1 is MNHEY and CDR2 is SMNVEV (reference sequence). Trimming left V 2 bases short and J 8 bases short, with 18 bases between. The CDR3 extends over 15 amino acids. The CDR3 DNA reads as TGTGCCAGCAGTTTAAGGGGACTGACAGGCCGGGGCTACACCTTC. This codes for CASSLRGLTGRGYTF.

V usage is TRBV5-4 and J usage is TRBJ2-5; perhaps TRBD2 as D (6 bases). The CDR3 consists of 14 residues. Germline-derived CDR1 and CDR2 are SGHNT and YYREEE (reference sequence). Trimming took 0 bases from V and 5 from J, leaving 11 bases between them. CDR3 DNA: TGTGCCAGCAGCTTGGAAACTAGCTGGGAGACCCAGTACTTC. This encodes CASSLETSWETQYF. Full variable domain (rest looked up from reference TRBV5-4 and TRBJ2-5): ETGVTQSPTHLIKTRGQQVTLRCSSQSGHNTVSWYQQALGQGPQFIFQYYREEENGRGNFPPRFSGLQFPNYSSELNVNALELDDSALYLCASSLETSWETQYFGPGTRLLVL.

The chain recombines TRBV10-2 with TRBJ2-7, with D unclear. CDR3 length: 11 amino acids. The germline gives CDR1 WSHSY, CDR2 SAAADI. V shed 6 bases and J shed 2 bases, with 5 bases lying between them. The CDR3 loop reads CASSPTYEQYF. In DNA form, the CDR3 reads TGCGCCAGCAGCCCAACCTACGAGCAGTACTTC.

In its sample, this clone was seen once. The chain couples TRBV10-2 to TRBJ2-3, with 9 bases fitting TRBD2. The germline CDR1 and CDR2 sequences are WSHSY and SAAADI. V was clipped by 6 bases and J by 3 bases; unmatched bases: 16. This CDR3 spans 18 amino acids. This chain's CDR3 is CASSGTYGGLAGTDTQYF. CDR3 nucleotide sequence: TGCGCCAGCAGCGGTACATACGGGGGGCTAGCGGGAACAGATACGCAGTATTTT.

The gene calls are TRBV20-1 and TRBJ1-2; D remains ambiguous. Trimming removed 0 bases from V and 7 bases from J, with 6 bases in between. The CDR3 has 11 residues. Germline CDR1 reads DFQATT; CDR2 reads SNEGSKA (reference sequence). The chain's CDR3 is CSARDPGGYTF. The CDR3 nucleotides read TGCAGTGCTAGAGACCCAGGTGGCTACACCTTC.

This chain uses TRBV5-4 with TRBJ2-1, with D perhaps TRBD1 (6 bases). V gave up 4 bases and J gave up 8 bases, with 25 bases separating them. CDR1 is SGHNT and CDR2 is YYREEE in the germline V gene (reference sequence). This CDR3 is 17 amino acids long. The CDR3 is CASSGTGIDVLSDEQFF. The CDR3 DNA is TGTGCCAGCAGCGGAACAGGGATAGACGTTTTATCGGATGAGCAGTTCTTC.

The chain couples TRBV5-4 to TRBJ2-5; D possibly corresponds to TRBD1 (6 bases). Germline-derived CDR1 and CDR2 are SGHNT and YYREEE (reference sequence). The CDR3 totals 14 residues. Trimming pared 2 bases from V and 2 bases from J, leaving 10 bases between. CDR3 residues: CASSFDRWQETQYF. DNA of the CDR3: TGTGCCAGCAGCTTCGACAGGTGGCAAGAGACCCAGTACTTC.

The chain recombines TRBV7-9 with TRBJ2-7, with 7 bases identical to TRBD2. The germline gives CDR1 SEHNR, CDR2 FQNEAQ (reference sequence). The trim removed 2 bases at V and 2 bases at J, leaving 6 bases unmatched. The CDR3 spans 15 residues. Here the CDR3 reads CASSLTGTTPYEQYF. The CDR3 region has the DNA TGTGCCAGCAGCTTAACCGGGACTACCCCCTACGAGCAGTACTTC.

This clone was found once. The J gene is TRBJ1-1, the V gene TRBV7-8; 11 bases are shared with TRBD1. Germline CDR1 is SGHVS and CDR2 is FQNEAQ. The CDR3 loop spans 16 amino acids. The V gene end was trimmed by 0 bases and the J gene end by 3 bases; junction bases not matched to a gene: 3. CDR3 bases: TGTGCCAGCAGCTTAGCGTGGACAGGGGGCGACACTGAAGCTTTCTTT. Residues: CASSLAWTGGDTEAFF.

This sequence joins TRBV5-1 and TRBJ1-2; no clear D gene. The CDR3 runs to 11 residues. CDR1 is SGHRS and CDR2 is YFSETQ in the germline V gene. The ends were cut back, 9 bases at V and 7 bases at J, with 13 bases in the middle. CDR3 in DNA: TGCGCCACCGATGACGGATTTGGCTACACCTTC. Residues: CATDDGFGYTF.

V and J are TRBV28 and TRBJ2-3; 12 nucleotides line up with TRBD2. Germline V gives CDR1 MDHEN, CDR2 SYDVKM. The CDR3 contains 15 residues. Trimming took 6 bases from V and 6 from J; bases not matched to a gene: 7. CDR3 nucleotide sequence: TGTGCCAGCAGCTTACTAGCGGGGGGCCCGGATACGCAGTATTTT. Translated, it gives CASSLLAGGPDTQYF.

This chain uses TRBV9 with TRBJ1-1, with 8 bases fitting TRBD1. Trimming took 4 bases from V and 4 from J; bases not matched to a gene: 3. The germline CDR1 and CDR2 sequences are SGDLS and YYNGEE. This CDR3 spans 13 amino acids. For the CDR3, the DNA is TGTGCCAGCAGCTCGGACAGGGCCACTGAAGCTTTCTTT. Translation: CASSSDRATEAFF.

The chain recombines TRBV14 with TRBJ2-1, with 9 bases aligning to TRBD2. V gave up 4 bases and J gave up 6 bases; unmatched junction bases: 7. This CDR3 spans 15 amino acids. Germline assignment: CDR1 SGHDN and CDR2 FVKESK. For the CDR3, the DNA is TGTGCCAGCAGCCTACTAGCGGGTGGAAGCAATGAGCAGTTCTTC. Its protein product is CASSLLAGGSNEQFF.